One T cell receptor (beta chain) is described in this entry. The antigen is unknown. The repertoire was sequenced with immunoSEQ multiplex PCR; TCRdb's copy has only in-frame clones and lacks some. In the table there are some 550,000 clones, almost 97% of which are singletons. The data belong to a study of shared clonotypes between healthy human individuals. The study's findings and limits: Rarefaction indicated that sorted-subset sequencing remained incomplete although depth was large. Sequencing depth was predicted to influence how clonotypes are shared among donors.

The V and J ends lost 5 bases and 3 bases respectively, with 17 bases between them. Germline values: CDR1 WNHNN, CDR2 SYGVQD (reference sequence). This CDR3 is 15 amino acids long. V usage is TRBV10-1 and J usage is TRBJ2-7, with a tentative D call TRBD2 (6 bases). Input material: naive CD4+ T cells sorted from blood. Subset: CD45RA+ positively selected. This receptor was identified in a woman aged 30 to 39 in good health. CDR3 residues: CASSSDRDSLYEQYF. The CDR3 DNA follows: TGCGCCAGCAGTTCGGACCGGGACTCTCTCTACGAGCAGTACTTC.